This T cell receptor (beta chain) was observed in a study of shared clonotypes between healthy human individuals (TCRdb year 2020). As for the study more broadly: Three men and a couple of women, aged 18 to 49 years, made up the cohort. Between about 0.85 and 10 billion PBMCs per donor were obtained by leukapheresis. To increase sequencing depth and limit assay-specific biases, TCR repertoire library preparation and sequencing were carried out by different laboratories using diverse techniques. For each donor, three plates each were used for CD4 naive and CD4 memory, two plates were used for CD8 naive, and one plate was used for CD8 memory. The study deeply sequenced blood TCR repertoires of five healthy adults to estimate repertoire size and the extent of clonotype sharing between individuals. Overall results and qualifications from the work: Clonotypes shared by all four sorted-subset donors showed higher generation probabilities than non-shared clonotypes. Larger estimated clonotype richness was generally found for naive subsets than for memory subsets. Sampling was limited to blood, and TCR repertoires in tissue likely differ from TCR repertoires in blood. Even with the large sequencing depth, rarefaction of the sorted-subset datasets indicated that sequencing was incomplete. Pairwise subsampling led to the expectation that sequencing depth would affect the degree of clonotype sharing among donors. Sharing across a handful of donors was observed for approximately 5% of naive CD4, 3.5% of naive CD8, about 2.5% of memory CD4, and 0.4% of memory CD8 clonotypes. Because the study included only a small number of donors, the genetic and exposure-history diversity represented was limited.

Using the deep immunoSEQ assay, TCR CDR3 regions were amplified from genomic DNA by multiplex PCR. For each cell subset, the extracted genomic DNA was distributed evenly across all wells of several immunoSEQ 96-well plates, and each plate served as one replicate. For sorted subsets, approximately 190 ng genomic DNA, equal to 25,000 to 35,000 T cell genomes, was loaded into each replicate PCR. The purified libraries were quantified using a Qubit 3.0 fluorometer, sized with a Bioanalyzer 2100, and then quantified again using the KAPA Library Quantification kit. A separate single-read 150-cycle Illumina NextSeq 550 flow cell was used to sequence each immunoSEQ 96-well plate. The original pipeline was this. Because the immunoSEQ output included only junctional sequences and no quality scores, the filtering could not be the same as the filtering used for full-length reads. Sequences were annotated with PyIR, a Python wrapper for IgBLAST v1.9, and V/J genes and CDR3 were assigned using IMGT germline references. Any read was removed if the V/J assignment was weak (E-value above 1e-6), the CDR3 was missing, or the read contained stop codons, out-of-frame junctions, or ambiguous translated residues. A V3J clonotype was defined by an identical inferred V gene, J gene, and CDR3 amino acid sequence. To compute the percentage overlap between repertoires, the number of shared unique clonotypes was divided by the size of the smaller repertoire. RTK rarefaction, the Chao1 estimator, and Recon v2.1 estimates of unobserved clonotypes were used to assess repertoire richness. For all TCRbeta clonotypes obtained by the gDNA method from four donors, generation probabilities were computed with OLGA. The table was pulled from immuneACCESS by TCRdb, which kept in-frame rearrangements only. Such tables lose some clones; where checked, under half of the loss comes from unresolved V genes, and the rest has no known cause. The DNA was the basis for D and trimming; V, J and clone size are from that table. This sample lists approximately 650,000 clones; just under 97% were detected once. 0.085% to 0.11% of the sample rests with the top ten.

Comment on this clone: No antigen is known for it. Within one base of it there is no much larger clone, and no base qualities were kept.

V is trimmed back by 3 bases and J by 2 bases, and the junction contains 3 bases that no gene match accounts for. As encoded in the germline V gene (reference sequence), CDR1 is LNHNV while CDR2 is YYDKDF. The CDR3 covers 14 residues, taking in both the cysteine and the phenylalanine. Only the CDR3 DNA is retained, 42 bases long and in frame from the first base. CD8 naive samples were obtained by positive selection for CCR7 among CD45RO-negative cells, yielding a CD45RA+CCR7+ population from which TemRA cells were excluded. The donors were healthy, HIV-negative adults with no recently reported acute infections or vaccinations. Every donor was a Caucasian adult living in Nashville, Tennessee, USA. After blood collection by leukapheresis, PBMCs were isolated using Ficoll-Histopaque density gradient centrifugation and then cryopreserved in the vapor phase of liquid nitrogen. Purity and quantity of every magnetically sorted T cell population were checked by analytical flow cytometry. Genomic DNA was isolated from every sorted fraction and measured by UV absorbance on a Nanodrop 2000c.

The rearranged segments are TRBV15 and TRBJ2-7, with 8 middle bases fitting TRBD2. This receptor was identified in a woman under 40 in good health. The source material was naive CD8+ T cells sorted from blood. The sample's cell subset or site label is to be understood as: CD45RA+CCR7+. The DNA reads TGTGCCACCAGCAGTGCGGGAGGAGCCTACGAGCAGTACTTC. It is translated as CATSSAGGAYEQYF.